These 11 T cell receptor beta chains were all obtained from the same sample, sequenced in a study of T cell responses to AZD1222 COVID-19 vaccine. TCRdb keeps only in-frame clones here, not all; method: immunoSEQ multiplex PCR. The repertoire includes 100,000 or so clones, 75% to 90% of them detected once, and 35% to 50% sits in the top ten. Sequencing used peripheral blood, obtained 28 days after the second AZD1222 dose. The origin of the receptors is an adult who received the AZD1222 COVID-19 vaccine.

V and J are TRBV5-1 and TRBJ2-3, with 7 bases identical to TRBD1. The CDR3 totals 15 residues. With V trimmed by 4 bases and J by 2 bases, 7 bases remained unmatched. CDR1 and CDR2 (germline): SGHRS, YFSETQ. CDR3 bases: TGCGCCAGCAGCCATAGACAGGGTACCACAGATACGCAGTATTTT. Protein: CASSHRQGTTDTQYF.

The gene calls are TRBV11-2 and TRBJ1-1; D is unresolved. The CDR3 extends over 18 amino acids. Germline CDR1 SGHAT, CDR2 FQNNGV. V shed 7 bases and J shed 6 bases, with 30 bases lying between them. CDR3 coding DNA: TGTGCCAGCATGGTGGGTTTGCTCCCCTTAGGCGAGTCCTCTGAAGCTTTCTTT. Residues: CASMVGLLPLGESSEAFF.

The chain links TRBV29-1 to TRBJ1-1, with D perhaps matching TRBD1 (5 bases). V shed 7 bases and J shed 4 bases, with 16 bases lying between them. Germline assignment: CDR1 SQVTM and CDR2 ANQGSEA. The length of the CDR3 is 13 residues. This CDR3 is CSATRVTGTEAFF. The CDR3 DNA reads TGCAGCGCAACCAGGGTAACGGGCACTGAAGCTTTCTTT.

In this sample, this clone turned up once. The V call is TRBV3-1 (or the pseudogene TRBV3-2), the J call TRBJ1-1; D unresolved. Per the germline V gene, CDR1 is LGHDT and CDR2 is YNNKEL (reference sequence). Trimming left V 4 bases short and J 0 bases short, with 3 bases between. The CDR3 spans 12 residues. The CDR3 protein is CASSPMNTEAFF. CDR3 nucleotides: TGTGCCAGCAGCCCTATGAACACTGAAGCTTTCTTT.

This clone has only one observation. The chain uses TRBV7-2 and TRBJ2-7; 7 bases map to TRBD2. The CDR3 is 17 residues long. V trimming: 2 bases; J trimming: 3 bases; junction bases outside the gene matches: 13. Germline-derived CDR1 and CDR2 are SGHTA and FQGNSA. DNA for the CDR3: TGTGCCAGCAGCTTATCAAGCGGGACGTTGGTGGACTACGAGCAGTACTTC. Amino acids: CASSLSSGTLVDYEQYF.

This clone has a handful of counts. The chain uses TRBV5-1 and TRBJ2-1, with a weak D call TRBD2 (6 bases). Per the germline V gene, CDR1 is SGHRS and CDR2 is YFSETQ. The CDR3 has 14 residues. The germline V and J ends were trimmed by 4 bases and 2 bases, with 10 bases remaining between them. CDR3 nucleotides: TGCGCCAGCAGCGGGGACTCTACCTACAATGAGCAGTTCTTC. Its translation is CASSGDSTYNEQFF.

The chain couples TRBV27 to TRBJ1-1, with D maybe TRBD1 (5 bases). V was cut by 8 bases and J by 2 bases, with 21 bases left in between. Germline V CDR1 and CDR2: MNHEY, SMNVEV (reference sequence). The CDR3 runs 16 residues. The CDR3, as DNA: TGTGCCAGCTACCCCATTGGGGCAGTACTAAACACTGAAGCTTTCTTT. Translation gives CASYPIGAVLNTEAFF.

The rearrangement links TRBV19 to TRBJ1-2; 8 nucleotides match TRBD1. The V and J ends lost 5 bases and 6 bases, in that order; junction bases with no gene match: 11. The CDR3 loop spans 15 amino acids. The germline gives CDR1 LNHDA, CDR2 SQIVND (reference sequence). CDR3 amino acids: CASSPQTGARDGYTF. CDR3 bases: TGTGCCAGTAGTCCCCAGACAGGGGCCAGGGATGGCTACACCTTC.

The V call is TRBV21-1, the J call TRBJ2-7; the D call of TRBD2 is as the table states it, not checked on the DNA. TRBV21-1 has pseudogene status. This CDR3 is built from 14 residues. The chain's CDR3 is CASSIKADVYEQYF. The CDR3 nucleotides read TGTGCCAGCAGCATAAAAGCGGACGTCTACGAGCAGTACTTC.

The genes are TRBV5-3 and TRBJ1-2; D is uncertain. TRBV5-3 is an open reading frame, and its role is uncertain. The CDR3 extends over 13 amino acids. Trimming removed 4 bases at V and 4 bases at J, with 11 bases between. The CDR3 protein is CARSDLPIYGYTF. CDR3 bases: TGTGCCAGAAGCGATCTACCGATCTATGGCTACACCTTC.

CDR3 nucleotide sequence: TGCGCCAGCAGTCAATCGAGGGCCTGGTTCCGCTACGAGCAGTACTTC. Translated, it gives CASSQSRAWFRYEQYF. V and J are TRBV23-1 and TRBJ2-7; tentatively, D is TRBD2 (5 bases). Being an ORF, TRBV23-1 has a function that is uncertain. The CDR3 contains 16 residues. V was pared by 0 bases and J by 3 bases, with 15 bases between.